Shown below are 13 T cell receptor beta chains from a single sample sequenced in a study of Graves' ophthalmopathy and Graves' hyperthyroidism. CDR3 regions of TCR beta were amplified from RNA transcripts. Scientists carried out first-round RT-PCR using HTBI primers and then a second-round multiplex PCR. From the multiplex PCR reads, TCRdb called clonotypes with MiXCR, one entry per CDR3 protein. The table shows about 700,000 distinct CDR3 sequences, with roughly 41% occurring only once. Input material: peripheral blood. All receptors derive from an adult man with Graves' ophthalmopathy.

V usage is TRBV25-1 and J usage is TRBJ1-6, with 10 bases aligning to TRBD1. Germline assignment: CDR1 MGHDK and CDR2 SYGVNS. Trimming at V came to 6 bases and at J to 10 bases, leaving 9 bases not matched to a gene. CDR3 length equals 15 residues. CDR3 sequence: CASRDQDRGLSPLHF. For the CDR3, the DNA is TGTGCCAGCAGGGACCAAGACAGGGGGCTGTCACCCCTCCACTTT. Complete variable domain (other parts from reference TRBV25-1 and TRBJ1-6): EADIYQTPRYLVIGTGKKITLECSQTMGHDKMYWYQQDPGMELHLIHYSYGVNSTEKGDLSSESTVSRIRTEHFPLTLESARPSHTSQYLCASRDQDRGLSPLHFGNGTRLTVT.

With respect to this clonotype: At one end, the junction sequence differs from germline, possibly due to a read error. The rearrangement joins TRBV10-3 to TRBJ1-2; possibly TRBD1 for D (5 bases). The CDR3 runs to 15 residues. CDR1 and CDR2 from the germline V gene are ENHRY and SYGVKD. The CDR3 reads CASSEGRGGNYGYTF. The CDR3 nucleotides read TGTGCCAGCAGTGAAGGGAGGGGCGGGAACTATGGCTACACCTTC.

This clonotype was recorded at least ten times. The V call is TRBV7-7, the J call TRBJ2-7; D is possibly TRBD1 (6 bases). V lost 0 bases, J lost 6 bases, and 9 bases lay in between. The germline V gene has CDR1 SSHAT and CDR2 FNYEAQ (reference sequence). This CDR3 comprises 13 residues. The CDR3 DNA reads TGTGCCAGCAGCTTAGCGGTAGGGGGCGAGCAGTACTTC. Residues: CASSLAVGGEQYF.

V usage is TRBV6-1 and J usage is TRBJ1-1; 7 bases fit TRBD1. V dropped 6 bases and J dropped 1; count of bases not matched to a gene: 8. Germline assignment: CDR1 MNHNS and CDR2 SASEGT. This CDR3 comprises 15 residues. The DNA of the CDR3 is TGTGCCAGCAGCTGGGAGGGGGCTGAGAACACTGAAGCTTTCTTT. This codes for CASSWEGAENTEAFF.

This clonotype is deemed medium-sized. This rearrangement joins TRBV7-2 to TRBJ1-2, with D perhaps TRBD1 (6 bases). V lost 4 bases to trimming and J lost 6 bases, with 12 bases between them. Germline loops: CDR1 SGHTA, CDR2 FQGNSA. This CDR3 has 13 amino acids. The CDR3 DNA is TGTGCCAGCAGCTCACCCACAGGGAATGGCTACACCTTC. Translated: CASSSPTGNGYTF.

The chain links TRBV7-1 to TRBJ1-1; D gene unclear. TRBV7-1 is marked as an open reading frame, function uncertain. The CDR3 has 10 amino acids. V lost 3 bases and J 8 bases, leaving 4 bases between the germline ends. This CDR3 reads CASSSEEAFF. The CDR3 DNA reads as TGTGCCAGCAGCTCCGAAGAAGCTTTCTTT.

This clonotype has ten or more counts. The chain employs TRBV7-2 and TRBJ2-7, with D perhaps TRBD2 (6 bases). Germline CDR1 reads SGHTA; CDR2 reads FQGNSA. The CDR3 loop spans 14 amino acids. Trimming removed 5 bases from V and 3 bases from J, with 14 bases in between. The CDR3 loop is CASSPGVSGYEQYF. The DNA for the CDR3 is TGTGCCAGCAGCCCGGGGGTTAGCGGCTACGAGCAGTACTTC.

A note on this clonotype: This may be a read error, as it is one base from a much larger clone. CDR3 amino acids: CASTNGETQYF. CDR3 nucleotide sequence: TGTGCCAGCACGAACGGGGAGACCCAGTACTTC. The chain has TRBV13 and TRBJ2-5; D unclear. V dropped 7 bases and J dropped 5 bases, with 8 bases sitting between them. CDR3 length: 11 residues. Germline-derived CDR1 and CDR2 are PRHDT and FYEKMQ (reference sequence).

The rearrangement joins TRBV2 to TRBJ1-4; no clear D gene. The germline V gene has CDR1 SNHLY and CDR2 FYNNEI. CDR3 size: 15 residues. The V end lost 5 bases, the J end lost 3 bases, and 13 bases lay between the germline ends. Here the CDR3 DNA reads TGTGCCAGCAGTACCCGGGGTCGGGCTAATGAAAAACTGTTTTTT. Residues: CASSTRGRANEKLFF.

This clonotype was detected many times. The chain combines TRBV7-3 with TRBJ1-5, with no clear D. CDR3 length: 13 residues. Trimming left V 5 bases short and J 6 bases short, with 11 bases between. The V gene's germline CDR1 is SGHTA and CDR2 FQGTGA. The CDR3 sequence: CASSALPGQPQHF. Here the CDR3 DNA reads TGTGCCAGCAGCGCCCTTCCGGGTCAGCCCCAGCATTTT.

Details on this clonotype: The CDR3 ends on some other residue instead of the conserved phenylalanine or tryptophan, so this is likely a read error. V is TRBV25-1 and J is TRBJ1-1, with D uncertain. CDR1 is MGHDK and CDR2 is SYGVNS in the germline V gene. The V end lost 5 bases, the J end lost 6 bases, and 10 bases lay between the germline ends. This CDR3 contains 12 residues. The DNA for the CDR3 is TGTGCCAGCAGTACGGGTTGGCCTGAAGCTTTCCTT. This sequence encodes CASSTGWPEAFL.

The J gene is TRBJ2-7, the V gene TRBV7-2; TRBD2 agrees at 11 bases. V was pared by 8 bases and J by 2 bases, with 17 bases of the junction left unmatched. The CDR3 has 18 amino acids. Germline lookup yields CDR1 SGHTA and CDR2 FQGNSA. CDR3: CASGPTAVLTSGAYEQYF. For the CDR3, the DNA is TGTGCCAGCGGCCCAACGGCAGTGCTGACTAGCGGGGCCTACGAGCAGTACTTC.

CDR3 nucleotide sequence: TGTGCCAGCAGCCAGTGGACGCAACTCTCCTACGAGCAGTACTTC. This codes for CASSQWTQLSYEQYF. The V and J genes are TRBV11-2 and TRBJ2-7; D gene unclear. The CDR3 is 15 residues long. V dropped 5 bases and J dropped 0 bases, with 14 bases sitting between them. Germline assignment: CDR1 SGHAT and CDR2 FQNNGV.